These 6 T cell receptor beta chains originate from one sample sequenced in a study of T cell responses to AZD1222 COVID-19 vaccine. Method: immunoSEQ multiplex PCR; TCRdb's copy keeps in-frame clones and lacks some. The sample records around 91,000 clones, 80% to 95% being singletons. The sequences come from peripheral blood, collected 28 days after the second AZD1222 dose. The source is an adult who received the AZD1222 COVID-19 vaccine.

CDR3 DNA sequence: TGTGCCAGCTCACCATCCGGGACAGAGTACCAAGAGACCCAGTACTTC. Protein sequence: CASSPSGTEYQETQYF. This chain uses TRBV18 with TRBJ2-5; 7 bases line up with TRBD1. Germline trimming cut 2 bases from V and 0 bases from J; bases unmatched to any gene: 6. Germline CDR1 KGHSH, CDR2 LQKENI. The CDR3 is 16 residues long.

The chain has TRBV5-1 and TRBJ1-4; D remains unclear. The V gene's germline CDR1 is SGHRS and CDR2 YFSETQ. The CDR3 consists of 16 residues. V shed 0 bases and J shed 0 bases, with 9 bases lying between them. The CDR3 nucleotides are TGCGCCAGCAGCTTGGTGGCAGGTCCAACTAATGAAAAACTGTTTTTT. Translation: CASSLVAGPTNEKLFF. The whole variable domain, remainder taken from reference TRBV5-1 and TRBJ1-4, is KAGVTQTPRYLIKTRGQQVTLSCSPISGHRSVSWYQQTPGQGLQFLFEYFSETQRNKGNFPGRFSGRQFSNSRSEMNVSTLELGDSALYLCASSLVAGPTNEKLFFGSGTQLSVL.

The rearrangement uses TRBV6-1 and TRBJ1-1; D gene ambiguous. The CDR3 totals 12 residues. With 2 bases removed from V and 8 bases from J, the gap between germline ends came to 9 bases. Germline loops: CDR1 MNHNS, CDR2 SASEGT. The CDR3, as DNA: TGTGCCAGCAGTGAAACTAGAGTAGAAGCTTTCTTT. This translates into CASSETRVEAFF.

This clone was observed a few times. The chain employs TRBV5-1 and TRBJ2-3, with D unclear. The CDR3 length is 15 residues. With 0 bases removed from V and 4 bases from J, the gap between germline ends came to 12 bases. CDR1 SGHRS and CDR2 YFSETQ come from the germline V gene. The CDR3 sequence is CASSLDEAGPDTQYF. DNA for the CDR3: TGCGCCAGCAGCTTGGATGAGGCAGGTCCAGATACGCAGTATTTT.

The chain links TRBV27 to TRBJ1-2, with D hard to call. The CDR3 has 12 amino acids. Trimming shortened V by 6 bases and J by 8 bases, and 13 bases separated the two germline ends. Germline CDR1 reads MNHEY; CDR2 reads SMNVEV (reference sequence). The CDR3 loop reads CASRTYSGGYTF. The CDR3 DNA is TGTGCCAGCAGGACCTACAGCGGAGGCTACACCTTC.

This CDR3 reads CATSDTGTNPDTQYF. CDR3 in DNA: TGTGCCACCAGTGATACCGGGACTAATCCAGATACGCAGTATTTT. The gene calls are TRBV24-1 and TRBJ2-3, with 7 bases aligning to TRBD2. J lost 4 bases, V lost 3 bases, and 6 bases had no gene match. This CDR3 has 15 amino acids. Germline CDR1 is KGHDR and CDR2 is SFDVKD.